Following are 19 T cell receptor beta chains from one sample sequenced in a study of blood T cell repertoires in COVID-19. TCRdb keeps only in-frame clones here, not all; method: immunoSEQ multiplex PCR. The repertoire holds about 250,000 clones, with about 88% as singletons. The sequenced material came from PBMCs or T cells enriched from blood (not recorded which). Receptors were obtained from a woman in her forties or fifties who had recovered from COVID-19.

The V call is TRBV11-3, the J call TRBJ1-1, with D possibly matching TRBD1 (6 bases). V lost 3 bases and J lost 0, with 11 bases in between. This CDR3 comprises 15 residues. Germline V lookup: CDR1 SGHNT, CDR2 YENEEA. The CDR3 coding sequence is TGTGCCAGCAGCTTGAACTACAGGGTGAACACTGAAGCTTTCTTT. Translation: CASSLNYRVNTEAFF.

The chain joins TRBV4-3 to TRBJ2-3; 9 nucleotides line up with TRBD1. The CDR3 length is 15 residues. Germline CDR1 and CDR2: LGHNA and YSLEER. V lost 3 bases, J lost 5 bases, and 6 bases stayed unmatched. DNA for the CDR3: TGCGCCAGCAGCCACACCGGGACAGGGTTAGATACGCAGTATTTT. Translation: CASSHTGTGLDTQYF.

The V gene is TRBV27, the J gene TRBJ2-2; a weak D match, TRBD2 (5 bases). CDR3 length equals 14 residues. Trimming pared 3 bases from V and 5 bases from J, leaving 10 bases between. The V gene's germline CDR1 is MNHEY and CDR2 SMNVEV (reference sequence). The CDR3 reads CASSFERKTGELFF. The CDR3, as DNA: TGTGCCAGCAGTTTCGAGCGGAAAACCGGGGAGCTGTTTTTT.

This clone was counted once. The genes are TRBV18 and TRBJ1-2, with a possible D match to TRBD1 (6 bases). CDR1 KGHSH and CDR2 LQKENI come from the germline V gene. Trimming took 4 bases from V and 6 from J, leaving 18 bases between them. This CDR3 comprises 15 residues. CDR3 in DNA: TGTGCCAGCTCACTGAAGGACAGTCGCCTAGATGGCTACACCTTC. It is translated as CASSLKDSRLDGYTF.

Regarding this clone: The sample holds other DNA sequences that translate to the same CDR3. The CDR3: CASSLEYEQYF. CDR3 DNA: TGTGCCAGCAGCTTGGAGTACGAGCAGTACTTC. The chain combines TRBV7-9 with TRBJ2-7; the D is unclear. This CDR3 spans 11 amino acids. Trimming pared 3 bases from V and 4 bases from J, leaving 4 bases between. Germline CDR1 is SEHNR and CDR2 is FQNEAQ (reference sequence).

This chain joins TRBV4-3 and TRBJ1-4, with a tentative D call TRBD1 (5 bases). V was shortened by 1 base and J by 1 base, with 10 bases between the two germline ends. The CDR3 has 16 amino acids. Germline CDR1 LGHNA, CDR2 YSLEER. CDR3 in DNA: TGCGCCAGCAGCCAAGGTTGGGGGGTAACTAATGAAAAACTGTTTTTT. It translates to CASSQGWGVTNEKLFF.

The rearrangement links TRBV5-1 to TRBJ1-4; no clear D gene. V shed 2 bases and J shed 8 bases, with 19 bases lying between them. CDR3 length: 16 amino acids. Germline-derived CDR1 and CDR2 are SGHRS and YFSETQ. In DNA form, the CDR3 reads TGCGCCAGCAGCTTCGGAGCAATCGAGACGTCGGAAAAACTGTTTTTT. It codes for CASSFGAIETSEKLFF.

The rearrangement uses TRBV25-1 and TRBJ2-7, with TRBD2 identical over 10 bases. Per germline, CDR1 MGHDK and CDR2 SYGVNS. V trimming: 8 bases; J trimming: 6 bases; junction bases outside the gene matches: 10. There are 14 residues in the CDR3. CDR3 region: CASSPTSGRGEQYF. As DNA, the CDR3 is TGTGCCAGCTCCCCGACTAGCGGGCGGGGCGAGCAGTACTTC.

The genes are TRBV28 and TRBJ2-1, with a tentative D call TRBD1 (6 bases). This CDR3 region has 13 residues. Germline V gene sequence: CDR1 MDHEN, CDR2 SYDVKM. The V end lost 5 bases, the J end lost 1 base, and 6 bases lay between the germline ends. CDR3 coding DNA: TGTGCCAGCAGTACAGGGTCCTACAATGAGCAGTTCTTC. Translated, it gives CASSTGSYNEQFF.

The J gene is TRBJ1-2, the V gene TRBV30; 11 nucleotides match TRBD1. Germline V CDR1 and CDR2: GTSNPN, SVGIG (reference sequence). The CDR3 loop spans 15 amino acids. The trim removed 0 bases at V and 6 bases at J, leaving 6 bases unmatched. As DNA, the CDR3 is TGTGCCTGGAGTGTCGGACAGGGGGCGACCAATGGCTACACCTTC. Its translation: CAWSVGQGATNGYTF.

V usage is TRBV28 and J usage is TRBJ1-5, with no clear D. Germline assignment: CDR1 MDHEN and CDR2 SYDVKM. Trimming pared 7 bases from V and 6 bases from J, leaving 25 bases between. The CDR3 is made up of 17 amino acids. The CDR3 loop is CASTGLGLSSWVQPQHF. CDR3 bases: TGTGCCAGCACCGGCTTAGGACTAAGTTCTTGGGTTCAGCCCCAGCATTTT.

The CDR3 loop is CASSFNRPNTEAFF. Written as DNA, the CDR3 is TGTGCCAGCAGTTTCAACAGACCGAACACTGAAGCTTTCTTT. This chain joins TRBV27 and TRBJ1-1, with D uncertain. Germline CDR1 is MNHEY and CDR2 is SMNVEV (reference sequence). V was trimmed by 3 bases and J by 1 base, leaving 9 bases between them. The CDR3 contains 14 residues.

Written as DNA, the CDR3 is TGTGCCAGCAGCCCGACAGGGTCCGAAGCTTTCTTT. It translates to CASSPTGSEAFF. The chain joins TRBV7-9 to TRBJ1-1; the match to TRBD1 covers 7 bases. The V and J ends lost 5 bases and 8 bases, in that order; junction bases with no gene match: 5. This CDR3 spans 12 amino acids. Germline V gene lookup returns CDR1 SEHNR and CDR2 FQNEAQ (reference sequence).

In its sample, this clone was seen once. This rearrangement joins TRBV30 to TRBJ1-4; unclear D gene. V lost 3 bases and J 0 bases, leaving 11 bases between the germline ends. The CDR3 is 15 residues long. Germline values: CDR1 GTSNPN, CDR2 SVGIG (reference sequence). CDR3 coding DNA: TGTGCCTGGAGGGCTTTACAGACAACTAATGAAAAACTGTTTTTT. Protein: CAWRALQTTNEKLFF.

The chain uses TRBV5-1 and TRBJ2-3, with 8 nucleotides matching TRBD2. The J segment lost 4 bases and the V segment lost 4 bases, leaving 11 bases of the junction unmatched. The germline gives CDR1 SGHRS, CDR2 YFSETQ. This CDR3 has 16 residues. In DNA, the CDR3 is TGCGCCAGCAGCATACCAGAAGCGGGAGTTTCAGATACGCAGTATTTT. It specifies CASSIPEAGVSDTQYF.

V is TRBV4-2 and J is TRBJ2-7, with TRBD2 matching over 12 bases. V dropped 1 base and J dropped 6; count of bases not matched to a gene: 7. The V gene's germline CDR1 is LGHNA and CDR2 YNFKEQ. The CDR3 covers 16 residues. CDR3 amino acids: CASSQGLLAGGAEQYF. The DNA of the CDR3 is TGTGCCAGCAGCCAAGGATTACTAGCGGGAGGAGCCGAGCAGTACTTC.

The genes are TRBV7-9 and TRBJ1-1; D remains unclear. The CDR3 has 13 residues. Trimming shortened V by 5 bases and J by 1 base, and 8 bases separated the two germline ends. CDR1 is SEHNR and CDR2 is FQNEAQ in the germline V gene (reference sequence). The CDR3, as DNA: TGTGCCAGCAGCCAGAGCGGGAACACTGAAGCTTTCTTT. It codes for CASSQSGNTEAFF.

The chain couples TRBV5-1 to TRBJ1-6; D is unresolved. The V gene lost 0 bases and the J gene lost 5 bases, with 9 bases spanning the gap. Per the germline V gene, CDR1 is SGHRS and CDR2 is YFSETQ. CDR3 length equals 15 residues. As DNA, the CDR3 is TGCGCCAGCAGCTTGGCCACCGGGAATAATTCACCCCTCCACTTT. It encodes CASSLATGNNSPLHF.

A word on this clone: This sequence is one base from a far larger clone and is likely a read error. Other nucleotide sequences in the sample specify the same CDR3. The CDR3 is CASSLSTGELFF. As DNA, the CDR3 is TGTGCCAGCAGTTTGAGCACCGGGGAGCTGTTTTTT. V is TRBV28 and J is TRBJ2-2, with D uncertain. Trimming removed 3 bases at V and 4 bases at J, with 3 bases between. Germline V lookup: CDR1 MDHEN, CDR2 SYDVKM. This CDR3 comprises 12 residues.